The 30 T cell receptor beta chains below were found in one sample sequenced in a study of blood T cell repertoires in COVID-19. The repertoire was sequenced with immunoSEQ multiplex PCR; TCRdb's copy has only in-frame clones and lacks some. In the table there are under 200,000 clones, around 77% of which are singletons. The material sequenced was peripheral blood. The source is a man between 65 and 79 years old with acute or convalescent COVID-19.

The J gene is TRBJ1-1, the V gene TRBV6-5; D gene ambiguous. The CDR3 loop spans 12 amino acids. Germline V gene sequence: CDR1 MNHEY, CDR2 SVGAGI. V was shortened by 5 bases and J by 3 bases, with 7 bases between the two germline ends. Here the CDR3 reads CASSRTDTEAFF. CDR3 coding DNA: TGTGCCAGCAGTCGAACTGACACTGAAGCTTTCTTT.

J is TRBJ2-2 and V is TRBV5-4, with 7 bases that match TRBD1. Germline CDR1 and CDR2: SGHNT and YYREEE (reference sequence). The CDR3 runs 14 residues. Trimming removed 4 bases from V and 7 bases from J; junction bases left unmatched: 7. CDR3 sequence: CASSIGQALGELFF. CDR3 bases: TGTGCCAGCAGCATAGGACAGGCCCTCGGGGAGCTGTTTTTT.

The chain is built from TRBV6-6 and TRBJ1-4, with 7 bases identical to TRBD1. The trim removed 5 bases at V and 0 bases at J, leaving 6 bases unmatched. Germline values: CDR1 MNHNY, CDR2 SVGAGI (reference sequence). The CDR3 length is 16 residues. The CDR3 DNA reads TGTGCCAGCAGTGTGACAGGGTCGCCAACTAATGAAAAACTGTTTTTT. Its translation is CASSVTGSPTNEKLFF.

This chain connects TRBV28 to TRBJ2-5; the match to TRBD2 covers 11 bases. CDR3 length: 15 residues. The ends lost 6 bases at V and 0 bases at J; junction bases unmatched: 3. From germline, CDR1 is MDHEN and CDR2 SYDVKM. The CDR3 DNA follows: TGTGCCAGCAGACTACTAGCGGGGGACCAAGAGACCCAGTACTTC. Protein product: CASRLLAGDQETQYF.

The gene calls are TRBV6-5 and TRBJ2-2; D gene unclear. The germline V and J ends were trimmed by 5 bases and 3 bases, with 4 bases remaining between them. Germline V CDR1 and CDR2: MNHEY, SVGAGI. The CDR3 runs to 12 residues. The CDR3 loop is CASSRDTGELFF. The CDR3 bases are TGTGCCAGCAGTCGGGACACCGGGGAGCTGTTTTTT.

The genes are TRBV14 and TRBJ1-3; the D is unclear. The germline gives CDR1 SGHDN, CDR2 FVKESK. CDR3 length: 15 amino acids. The V and J ends lost 1 base and 0 bases respectively, with 7 bases between them. The CDR3 spells CASSQGANSGNTIYF. In DNA form, the CDR3 reads TGTGCCAGCAGCCAAGGAGCGAACTCTGGAAACACCATATATTTT.

This chain joins TRBV6-1 and TRBJ1-1, with a possible D match to TRBD1 (6 bases). The CDR3 has 14 residues. Germline CDR1 reads MNHNS; CDR2 reads SASEGT. V lost 2 bases and J 3 bases, leaving 10 bases between the germline ends. CDR3 nucleotide sequence: TGTGCCAGCAGTGAAAGGGGGGGTTACACTGAAGCTTTCTTT. This sequence encodes CASSERGGYTEAFF.

The chain employs TRBV4-1 and TRBJ2-3; 7 bases line up with TRBD2. The CDR3 length is 18 residues. The ends lost 1 base at V and 0 bases at J; junction bases unmatched: 10. From germline, CDR1 is MGHRA and CDR2 YSYEKL. The CDR3 loop is CASSQVRLAEHSTDTQYF. CDR3 nucleotides: TGCGCCAGCAGCCAAGTACGTCTAGCGGAACATAGCACAGATACGCAGTATTTT.

The chain carries TRBV2 and TRBJ1-1; D might be TRBD1 (5 bases). The CDR3 is made up of 14 amino acids. CDR1 SNHLY and CDR2 FYNNEI come from the germline V gene. V was cut by 4 bases and J by 1 base, with 10 bases left in between. The CDR3 region has the DNA TGTGCCAGCAGTGGGGGCAACTCGAACACTGAAGCTTTCTTT. Translating it yields CASSGGNSNTEAFF. Full variable domain (remainder filled in from reference TRBV2 and TRBJ1-1): EPEVTQTPSHQVTQMGQEVILRCVPISNHLYFYWYRQILGQKVEFLVSFYNNEISEKSEIFDDQFSVERPDGSNFTLKIRSTKLEDSAMYFCASSGGNSNTEAFFGQGTRLTVV.

This chain uses TRBV24-1 with TRBJ1-6; D possibly corresponds to TRBD1 (6 bases). Trimming took off 11 bases at V and 4 bases at J, with 17 bases between the two ends. The CDR3 has 15 amino acids. In germline, CDR1 is KGHDR, CDR2 SFDVKD. CDR3 region: CARPPQGVYNSPLHF. CDR3 nucleotides: TGTGCCAGGCCCCCACAGGGTGTATATAATTCACCCCTCCACTTT.

The chain is built from TRBV6-5 and TRBJ1-1, with D possibly being TRBD1 (6 bases). Germline CDR1 and CDR2: MNHEY and SVGAGI. The CDR3 runs to 14 residues. Between the trimmed V and J ends, which lost 2 bases and 8 bases, there was a span of 15 bases. As DNA, the CDR3 is TGTGCCAGCAGTTACCCGGGGGGCGTGGGGGAAGCTTTCTTT. Residues: CASSYPGGVGEAFF.

V and J are TRBV7-6 and TRBJ2-7; D remains ambiguous. The CDR3 is 13 amino acids. The V gene's germline CDR1 is SGHVS and CDR2 FNYEAQ. V lost 0 bases, J lost 3 bases, and 6 bases lay in between. CDR3 sequence (DNA): TGTGCCAGCAGCTTAGCCGGCGGCTACGAGCAGTACTTC. This gives the protein CASSLAGGYEQYF.

This clone was observed a handful of times. CDR3 loop: CAISNRGLAGFETQYF. The CDR3 DNA follows: TGTGCCATCAGCAATAGGGGGCTAGCGGGATTTGAGACCCAGTACTTC. The V call is TRBV10-3, the J call TRBJ2-5; TRBD2 aligns across 9 bases. The CDR3 has 16 amino acids. Trimming cost V 6 bases and J 5 bases; bases outside gene matches: 13. In germline, CDR1 is ENHRY, CDR2 SYGVKD.

This sequence joins TRBV4-3 and TRBJ1-2; D unclear. V lost 4 bases and J 0 bases, leaving 12 bases between the germline ends. Looked up from germline, CDR1 is LGHNA and CDR2 is YSLEER. CDR3 length equals 15 residues. The CDR3 DNA reads as TGCGCCAGCAGCCTGAATCCCTACGCTAACTATGGCTACACCTTC. It is translated as CASSLNPYANYGYTF.

This CDR3 reads CASSLSEGSEAFF. The DNA of the CDR3 is TGTGCCAGCAGTTTGTCAGAGGGCTCTGAAGCTTTCTTT. This rearrangement joins TRBV12-3 or TRBV12-4 to TRBJ1-1; D gene uncertain. Between the trimmed V and J ends, which lost 3 bases and 6 bases, there was a span of 11 bases. This CDR3 spans 13 amino acids.

The rearrangement uses TRBV19 and TRBJ1-2; 7 bases fit TRBD1. CDR1 and CDR2 from the germline V gene are LNHDA and SQIVND (reference sequence). The CDR3 has 14 residues. After removal of 6 bases from V and 3 bases from J, the junction contained 7 bases not matched to a gene. CDR3 coding DNA: TGTGCCAGTAGCCCCCCCAGGGGGGACTATGGCTACACCTTC. Its translation is CASSPPRGDYGYTF.

The genes are TRBV4-3 and TRBJ2-3, with D possibly matching TRBD2 (5 bases). The CDR3 is 15 amino acids. Germline CDR1 and CDR2: LGHNA and YSLEER. Trimming left V 1 base short and J 5 bases short, with 13 bases between. The CDR3 DNA sequence: TGCGCCAGCAGCCAAGGGTCCGCCCGGGGAGATACGCAGTATTTT. It specifies CASSQGSARGDTQYF.

The chain recombines TRBV5-1 with TRBJ2-2; D unresolved. The CDR3 has 15 residues. Per germline, CDR1 SGHRS and CDR2 YFSETQ. The germline V and J ends were trimmed by 0 bases and 6 bases, with 12 bases remaining between them. The CDR3 protein is CASSLVSFLPGELFF. The CDR3, as DNA: TGCGCCAGCAGCTTGGTCAGTTTTTTGCCCGGGGAGCTGTTTTTT.

A few counts support this clone. CDR3 loop: CASSQVPSGPTGVADTQYF. The CDR3, as DNA: TGTGCCAGCAGCCAAGTTCCTAGCGGACCTACTGGGGTCGCAGATACGCAGTATTTT. This rearrangement joins TRBV3-1 (or the pseudogene TRBV3-2) to TRBJ2-3; 7 nucleotides line up with TRBD2. The CDR3 length is 19 residues. The V segment lost 1 base and the J segment 4 bases; nucleotides outside the gene matches: 17. Germline assignment: CDR1 LGHDT and CDR2 YNNKEL (reference sequence).

This clone was detected only once. The rearrangement links TRBV7-3 to TRBJ2-1; TRBD1 aligns across 10 bases. The CDR3 is 17 residues long. After removal of 5 bases from V and 7 bases from J, the junction contained 14 bases not matched to a gene. Germline V gives CDR1 SGHTA, CDR2 FQGTGA. The CDR3 coding sequence is TGTGCCAGCAGCCCCACCGGGGGGACAGGGGTGGGGAATGAGCAGTTCTTC. Residues: CASSPTGGTGVGNEQFF.

The chain recombines TRBV5-4 with TRBJ2-3; TRBD2 aligns across 9 bases. Germline CDR1 SGHNT, CDR2 YYREEE (reference sequence). Trimming cost V 1 base and J 1 base; bases outside gene matches: 7. There are 17 residues in the CDR3. CDR3 DNA sequence: TGTGCCAGCAGCTTGATGGGACTAGCAAGCGGCACAGATACGCAGTATTTT. Its translation: CASSLMGLASGTDTQYF.

The chain links TRBV5-4 to TRBJ1-2; 7 bases are a match to TRBD1. This CDR3 is 13 amino acids long. CDR1 and CDR2 from the germline V gene are SGHNT and YYREEE (reference sequence). J gave up 8 bases and V 4 bases, and 8 bases lay outside the gene matches. CDR3 sequence (DNA): TGTGCCAGCAGCCCGGACAGGTTGGGCGGCTACACCTTC. This sequence encodes CASSPDRLGGYTF.

The chain combines TRBV5-1 with TRBJ2-1, with 11 bases that match TRBD1. From germline, CDR1 is SGHRS and CDR2 YFSETQ. With V trimmed by 4 bases and J by 6 bases, 6 bases remained unmatched. The CDR3 extends over 15 amino acids. The CDR3 nucleotides are TGCGCCAGCAGCGAACTCGGGACAGGGGGCAATGAGCAGTTCTTC. Its translation: CASSELGTGGNEQFF.

This clone was observed once. The V and J genes are TRBV6-5 and TRBJ1-2; no reliable D call. CDR1 and CDR2 from the germline V gene are MNHEY and SVGAGI. The CDR3 consists of 13 residues. Trimming stripped 6 bases from V and 13 bases from J, with 21 bases between. In nucleotides, the CDR3 is TGTGCCAGCAGATTAGACGCGGAGTTGATCAGCACCTTC. It translates to CASRLDAELISTF.

The chain links TRBV18 to TRBJ2-4; D is undetermined. CDR3 length equals 16 residues. Germline V gives CDR1 KGHSH, CDR2 LQKENI. Trimming cost V 2 bases and J 0 bases, with 11 bases left between them. The CDR3 protein is CASSPYSGVAKNIQYF. As DNA, the CDR3 is TGTGCCAGCTCACCATATTCCGGAGTAGCCAAAAACATTCAGTACTTC.

The chain is built from TRBV5-1 and TRBJ2-7; the match to TRBD2 covers 10 bases. Trimming removed 2 bases from V and 1 base from J; junction bases left unmatched: 6. This CDR3 is 16 amino acids long. Germline CDR1 SGHRS, CDR2 YFSETQ. CDR3 protein: CASSFIAAGGSYEQYF. The CDR3 coding sequence is TGCGCCAGCAGCTTTATAGCAGCGGGAGGGTCCTACGAGCAGTACTTC.

The genes are TRBV24-1 and TRBJ2-3, with a weak D call TRBD1 (6 bases). The CDR3 spans 15 residues. CDR1 and CDR2 (germline): KGHDR, SFDVKD. With 5 bases removed from V and 3 bases from J, the gap between germline ends came to 14 bases. The DNA for the CDR3 is TGTGCCACCAGTGTCTTTCGTGGACAGACAGATACGCAGTATTTT. This encodes CATSVFRGQTDTQYF.

V and J are TRBV4-1 and TRBJ2-1; D is uncertain. The CDR3 sequence is 13 residues long. Germline V gives CDR1 MGHRA, CDR2 YSYEKL. With 1 base removed from V and 3 bases from J, the gap between germline ends came to 4 bases. The DNA of the CDR3 is TGCGCCAGCAGCCAAGCAGGCTACAATGAGCAGTTCTTC. This encodes CASSQAGYNEQFF.

In this sample, this clone turned up once. The chain is built from TRBV7-9 and TRBJ2-3, with unresolved D. The length of the CDR3 is 15 residues. The V gene's germline CDR1 is SEHNR and CDR2 FQNEAQ (reference sequence). Deletions cut 6 bases from V and 0 bases from J, with 13 bases between. The CDR3, as DNA: TGTGCCAGCAGGCCAACCCGGTATAGCACAGATACGCAGTATTTT. Translating it yields CASRPTRYSTDTQYF.

The chain joins TRBV20-1 to TRBJ2-4; no reliable D call. V lost 3 bases and J lost 0, with 12 bases in between. The CDR3 sequence is 15 residues long. Germline V gene sequence: CDR1 DFQATT, CDR2 SNEGSKA (reference sequence). The CDR3 spells CSASPPVLAKNIQYF. In DNA form, the CDR3 reads TGCAGTGCTAGTCCCCCCGTGTTAGCCAAAAACATTCAGTACTTC.